The present T cell receptor beta chain was sequenced within a study of blood T cell repertoires in COVID-19. Overall study context: Samples taken during acute and convalescent COVID-19 were collected in the United States, Italy and Spain. The analysed material was cDNA or gDNA that came from T cells, B-cell-depleted T cells, or PBMCs.

Original methodology: Cell counts per sample came from amplifying reference gene primers. Sequencing used immunoSEQ multiplex PCR; TCRdb keeps in-frame clones, though not all of them. The D gene and trimming were derived from the DNA, and the V and J assignments and clone size from that table. This sample has under 400,000 clones, with about 89% found just once. Patients of the Seattle cohort, enrolled during active infection, were followed longitudinally. This CDR3 is 16 amino acids long. CDR1 SGHNT and CDR2 YYREEE come from the germline V gene (reference sequence). After removal of 5 bases from V and 4 bases from J, the junction contained 9 bases not matched to a gene.

This TCR came from a woman aged 25 to 39 with COVID-19, enrolled during active disease. V gene TRBV5-4 combines with J gene TRBJ2-1; 10 bases map to TRBD2. Material: peripheral blood. The CDR3 bases are TGTGCCAGCAGGCTAAGGACTAGCGGCCCTTACAATGAGCAGTTCTTC. It is translated as CASRLRTSGPYNEQFF. Supplemented by reference TRBV5-4 and TRBJ2-1, the full variable domain reads ETGVTQSPTHLIKTRGQQVTLRCSSQSGHNTVSWYQQALGQGPQFIFQYYREEENGRGNFPPRFSGLQFPNYSSELNVNALELDDSALYLCASRLRTSGPYNEQFFGPGTRLTVL.